This T cell receptor beta chain was sequenced in a study of vaccination effects on CD4 cells after COVID-19. On the study more broadly: Samples came from two convalescent patients 16 days and one week before vaccination. The study's findings and limits: Infection-derived and vaccine-derived clones contracted markedly late after vaccination.

Here immunoSEQ multiplex PCR was the method, and the copy in TCRdb shows in-frame clones only, minus some. The sample records around 50,000 clones, 75% to 85% being singletons. Worth noting for this clone: The antigen is undetermined.

With V trimmed by 4 bases and J by 4 bases, 8 bases remained unmatched. This CDR3 spans 15 amino acids. CDR1 SGHAT and CDR2 FQNNGV come from the germline V gene. The ViraFEST assay expanded antigen-specific CD4+ T cells with viral peptide pools before sequencing. Isolation of CD4+ T cells took place after more than 9 days of culture. The person's infection with SARS-CoV-2, confirmed by PCR, took place between March and December 2020. A density of approximately 2 million PBMC per well was used; these cells were cultured with about 10 IU/ml IL-2 and approximately 9.4 ug/ml peptides. Cultures had half their medium replaced with IL-2 medium on days 3 and 7.

The input for sequencing was CD4+ T cells from PBMCs cultured with HIV peptides, taken before COVID-19 vaccination. Specified subset: HIV-1 Nef peptide pool negative control/reference culture. The receptor's source is a human donor who had a prior SARS-CoV-2 infection. The V and J genes are TRBV11-2 and TRBJ1-2; 8 bases fit TRBD1. The CDR3 DNA follows: TGTGCCAGCAGCTATACCGGACAGGGAGGCTATGGCTACACCTTC. Translated: CASSYTGQGGYGYTF.